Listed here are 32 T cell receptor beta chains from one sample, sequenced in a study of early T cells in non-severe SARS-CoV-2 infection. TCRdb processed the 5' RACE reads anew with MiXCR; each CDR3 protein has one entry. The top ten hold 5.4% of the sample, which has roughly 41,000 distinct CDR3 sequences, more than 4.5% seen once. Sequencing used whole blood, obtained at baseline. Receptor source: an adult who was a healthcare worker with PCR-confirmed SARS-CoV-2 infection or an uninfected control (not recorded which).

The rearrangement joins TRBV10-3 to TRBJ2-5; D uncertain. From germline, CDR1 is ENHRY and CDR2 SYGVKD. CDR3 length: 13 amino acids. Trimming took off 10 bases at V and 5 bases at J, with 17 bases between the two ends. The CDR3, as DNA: TGTGCCACCTGGGCCCTGGGATCCGAGACCCAGTACTTC. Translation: CATWALGSETQYF.

The CDR3: CASSLQGSNTGELFF. The CDR3 DNA is TGTGCCAGCAGTTTGCAGGGATCGAACACCGGGGAGCTGTTTTTT. The chain has TRBV12-3 or TRBV12-4 and TRBJ2-2; maybe TRBD1 (5 bases). V shed 3 bases and J shed 0 bases, with 8 bases lying between them. The CDR3 has 15 amino acids.

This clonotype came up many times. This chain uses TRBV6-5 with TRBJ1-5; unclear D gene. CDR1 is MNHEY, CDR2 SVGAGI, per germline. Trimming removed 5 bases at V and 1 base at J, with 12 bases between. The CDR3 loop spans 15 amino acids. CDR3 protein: CASSRQPGSNQPQHF. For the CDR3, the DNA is TGTGCCAGCAGTCGACAACCAGGCAGCAATCAGCCCCAGCATTTT.

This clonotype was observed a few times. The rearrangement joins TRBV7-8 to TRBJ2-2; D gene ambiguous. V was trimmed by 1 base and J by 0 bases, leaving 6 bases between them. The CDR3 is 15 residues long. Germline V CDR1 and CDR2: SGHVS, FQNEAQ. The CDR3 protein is CASSLEIANTGELFF. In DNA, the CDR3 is TGTGCCAGCAGCTTAGAAATCGCGAACACCGGGGAGCTGTTTTTT. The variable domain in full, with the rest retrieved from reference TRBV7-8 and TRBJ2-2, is GAGVSQSPRYKVAKRGQDVALRCDPISGHVSLFWYQQALGQGPEFLTYFQNEAQLDKSGLPSDRFFAERPEGSVSTLKIQRTQQEDSAVYLCASSLEIANTGELFFGEGSRLTVL.

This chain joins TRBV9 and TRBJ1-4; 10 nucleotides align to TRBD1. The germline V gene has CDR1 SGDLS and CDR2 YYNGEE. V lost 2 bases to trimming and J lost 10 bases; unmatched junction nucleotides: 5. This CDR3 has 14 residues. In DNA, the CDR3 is TGTGCCAGCAGCGTCCTGGACAGGGGGGTAAAACTGTTTTTT. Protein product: CASSVLDRGVKLFF.

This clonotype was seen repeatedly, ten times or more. The CDR3 is CAWSVEGYEQYF. CDR3 nucleotides: TGTGCCTGGAGTGTGGAGGGATACGAGCAGTACTTC. The V call is TRBV30, the J call TRBJ2-7; D possibly corresponds to TRBD2 (6 bases). The CDR3 spans 12 residues. V was pared by 0 bases and J by 4 bases, with 7 bases between. The V gene's germline CDR1 is GTSNPN and CDR2 SVGIG (reference sequence).

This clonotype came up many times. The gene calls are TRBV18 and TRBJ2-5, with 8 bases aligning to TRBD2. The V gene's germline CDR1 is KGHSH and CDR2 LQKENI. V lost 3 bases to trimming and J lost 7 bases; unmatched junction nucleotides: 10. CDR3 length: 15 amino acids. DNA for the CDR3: TGTGCCAGCTCACCTTCAAAGCGGGAGAATGGGACCCAGTACTTC. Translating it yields CASSPSKRENGTQYF.

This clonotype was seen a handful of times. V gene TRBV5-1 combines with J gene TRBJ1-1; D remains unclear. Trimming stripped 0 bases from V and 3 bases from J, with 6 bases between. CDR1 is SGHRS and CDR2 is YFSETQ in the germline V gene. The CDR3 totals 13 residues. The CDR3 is CASSLGADTEAFF. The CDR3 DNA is TGCGCCAGCAGCTTGGGTGCCGACACTGAAGCTTTCTTT.

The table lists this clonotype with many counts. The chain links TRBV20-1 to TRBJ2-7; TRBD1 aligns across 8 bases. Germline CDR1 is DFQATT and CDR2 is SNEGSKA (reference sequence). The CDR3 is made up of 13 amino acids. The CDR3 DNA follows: TGCAGCGCCGGGTTGGGACAGGACTACGAGCAGTACTTC. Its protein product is CSAGLGQDYEQYF.

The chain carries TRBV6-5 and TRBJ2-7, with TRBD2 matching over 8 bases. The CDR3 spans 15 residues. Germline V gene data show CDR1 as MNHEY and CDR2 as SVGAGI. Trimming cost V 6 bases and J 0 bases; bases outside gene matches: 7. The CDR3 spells CASSGGDGSSYEQYF. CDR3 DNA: TGTGCCAGCAGCGGGGGGGATGGAAGCTCCTACGAGCAGTACTTC.

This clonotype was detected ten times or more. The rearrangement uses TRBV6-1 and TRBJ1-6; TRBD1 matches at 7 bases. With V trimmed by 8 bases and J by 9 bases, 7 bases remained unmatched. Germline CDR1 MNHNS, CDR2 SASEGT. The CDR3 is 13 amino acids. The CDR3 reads CASEGTGVSPLHF. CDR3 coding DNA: TGTGCCAGCGAAGGTACAGGGGTTTCACCCCTCCACTTT.

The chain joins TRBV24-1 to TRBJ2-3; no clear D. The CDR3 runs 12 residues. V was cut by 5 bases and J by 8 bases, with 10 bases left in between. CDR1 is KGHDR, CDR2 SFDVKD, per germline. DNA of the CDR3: TGTGCCACCAGTGCTACCAGGAGTACGCAGTATTTT. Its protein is CATSATRSTQYF.

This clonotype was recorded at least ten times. The CDR3 protein is CASTLQGVAMNTDTQYF. The CDR3 DNA reads as TGTGCCAGCACCCTTCAAGGGGTAGCGATGAATACAGATACGCAGTATTTT. The chain recombines TRBV28 with TRBJ2-3, with D possibly called TRBD1 or TRBD2 (5 bases each). Germline V gene sequence: CDR1 MDHEN, CDR2 SYDVKM. V lost 7 bases and J 3 bases, leaving 23 bases between the germline ends. The CDR3 length is 17 residues.

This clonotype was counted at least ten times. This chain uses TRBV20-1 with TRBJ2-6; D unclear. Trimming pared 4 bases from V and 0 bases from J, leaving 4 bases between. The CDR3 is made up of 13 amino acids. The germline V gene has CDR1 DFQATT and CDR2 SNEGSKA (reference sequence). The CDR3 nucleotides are TGCAGTGCTAAGGACTCTGGGGCCAACGTCCTGACTTTC. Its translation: CSAKDSGANVLTF.

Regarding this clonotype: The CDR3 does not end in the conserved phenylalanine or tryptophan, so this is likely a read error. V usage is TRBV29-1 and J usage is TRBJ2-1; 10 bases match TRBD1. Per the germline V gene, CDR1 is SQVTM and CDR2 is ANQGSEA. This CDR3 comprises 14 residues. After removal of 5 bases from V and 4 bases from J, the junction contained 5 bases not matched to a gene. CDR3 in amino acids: CSVQGDRGYNEQFL. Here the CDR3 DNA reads TGCAGCGTTCAAGGGGACAGGGGTTACAATGAGCAGTTCTTA.

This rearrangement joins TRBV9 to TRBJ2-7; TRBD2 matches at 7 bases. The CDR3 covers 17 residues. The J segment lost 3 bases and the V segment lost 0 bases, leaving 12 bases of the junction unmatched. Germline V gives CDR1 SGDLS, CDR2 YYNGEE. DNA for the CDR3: TGTGCCAGCAGCGTAGGGGCTAGCGGACCCAGTCGCTACGAGCAGTACTTC. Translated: CASSVGASGPSRYEQYF.

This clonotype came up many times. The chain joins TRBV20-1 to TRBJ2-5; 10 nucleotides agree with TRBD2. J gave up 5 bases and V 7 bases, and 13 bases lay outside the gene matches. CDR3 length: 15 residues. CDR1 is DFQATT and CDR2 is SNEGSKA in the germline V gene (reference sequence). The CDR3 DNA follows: TGCAGTGGACGTGTTGGGGGACTAGCGACGGAGACCCAGTACTTC. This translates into CSGRVGGLATETQYF.

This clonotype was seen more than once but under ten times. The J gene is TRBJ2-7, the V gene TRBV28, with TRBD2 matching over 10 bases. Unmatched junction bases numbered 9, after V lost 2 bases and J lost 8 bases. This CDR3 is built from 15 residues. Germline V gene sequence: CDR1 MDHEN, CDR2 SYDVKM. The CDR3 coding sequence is TGTGCCAGCAGTTTACGTACTAGCGGGATGGACCAGCAGTACTTC. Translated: CASSLRTSGMDQQYF.

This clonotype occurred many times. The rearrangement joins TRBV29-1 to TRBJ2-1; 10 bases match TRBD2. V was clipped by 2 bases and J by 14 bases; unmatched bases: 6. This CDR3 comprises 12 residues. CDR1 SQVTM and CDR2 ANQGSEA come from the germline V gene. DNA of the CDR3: TGCAGCGTTGAATTAGCGGGAGGTTATGAGTTCTTC. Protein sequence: CSVELAGGYEFF.

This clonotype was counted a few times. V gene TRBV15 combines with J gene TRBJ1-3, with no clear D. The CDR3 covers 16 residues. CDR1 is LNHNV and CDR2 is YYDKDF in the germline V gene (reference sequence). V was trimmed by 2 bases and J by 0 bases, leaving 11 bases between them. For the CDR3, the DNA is TGTGCCACCAGCAGAACTCGGGCCGGCTCTGGAAACACCATATATTTT. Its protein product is CATSRTRAGSGNTIYF.

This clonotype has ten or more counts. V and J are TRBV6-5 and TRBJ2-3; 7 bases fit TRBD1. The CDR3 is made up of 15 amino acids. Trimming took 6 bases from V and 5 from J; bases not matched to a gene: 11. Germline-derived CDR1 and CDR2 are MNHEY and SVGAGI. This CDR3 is CASSMTGNKRDTQYF. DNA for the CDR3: TGTGCCAGCAGCATGACAGGGAATAAGAGAGATACGCAGTATTTT.

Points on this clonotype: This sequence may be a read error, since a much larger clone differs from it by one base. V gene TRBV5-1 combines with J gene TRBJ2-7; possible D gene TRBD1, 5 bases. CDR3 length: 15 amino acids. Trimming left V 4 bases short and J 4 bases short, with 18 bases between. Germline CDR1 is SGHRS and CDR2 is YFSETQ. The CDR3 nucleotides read TGCGCCAGCAGCCCGGTAGTGGGTGGGGCGTACGAGCAGTACTTC. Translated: CASSPVVGGAYEQYF. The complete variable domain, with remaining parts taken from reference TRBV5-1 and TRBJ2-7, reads KAGVTQTPRYLIKTRGQQVTLSCSPISGHRSVSWYQQTPGQGLQFLFEYFSETQRNKGNFPGRFSGRQFSNSRSEMNVSTLELGDSALYLCASSPVVGGAYEQYFGPGTRLTVT.

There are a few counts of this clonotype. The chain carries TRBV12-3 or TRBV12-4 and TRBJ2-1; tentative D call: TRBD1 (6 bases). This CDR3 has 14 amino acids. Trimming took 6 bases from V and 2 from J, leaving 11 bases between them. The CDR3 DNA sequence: TGTGCCAGCAGGGAGAGACAGGCCTACAATGAGCAGTTCTTC. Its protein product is CASRERQAYNEQFF.

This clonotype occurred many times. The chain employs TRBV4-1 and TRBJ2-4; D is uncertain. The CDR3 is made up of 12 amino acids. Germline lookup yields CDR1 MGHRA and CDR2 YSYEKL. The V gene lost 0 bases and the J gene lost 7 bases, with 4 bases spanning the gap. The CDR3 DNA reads TGCGCCAGCAGCCAAGATATGAACATTCAGTACTTC. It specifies CASSQDMNIQYF.

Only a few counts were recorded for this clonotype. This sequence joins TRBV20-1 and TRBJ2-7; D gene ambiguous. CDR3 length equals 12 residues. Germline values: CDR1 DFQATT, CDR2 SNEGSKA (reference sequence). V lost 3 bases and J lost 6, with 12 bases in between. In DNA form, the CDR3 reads TGCAGTGCTAGTACGCTCATGGGCGAGCAGTACTTC. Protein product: CSASTLMGEQYF.

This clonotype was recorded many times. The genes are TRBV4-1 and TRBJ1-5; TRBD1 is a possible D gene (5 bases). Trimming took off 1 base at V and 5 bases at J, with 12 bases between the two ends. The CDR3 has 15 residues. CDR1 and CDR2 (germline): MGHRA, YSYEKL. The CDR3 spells CASSQGLGEHQPQHF. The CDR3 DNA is TGCGCCAGCAGCCAAGGTCTAGGGGAACATCAGCCCCAGCATTTT.

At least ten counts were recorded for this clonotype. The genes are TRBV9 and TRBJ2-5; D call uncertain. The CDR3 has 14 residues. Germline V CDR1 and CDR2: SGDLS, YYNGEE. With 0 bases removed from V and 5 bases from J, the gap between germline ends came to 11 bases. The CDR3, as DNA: TGTGCCAGCAGCGTAGGCGACCGCCAGGAGACCCAGTACTTC. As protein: CASSVGDRQETQYF.

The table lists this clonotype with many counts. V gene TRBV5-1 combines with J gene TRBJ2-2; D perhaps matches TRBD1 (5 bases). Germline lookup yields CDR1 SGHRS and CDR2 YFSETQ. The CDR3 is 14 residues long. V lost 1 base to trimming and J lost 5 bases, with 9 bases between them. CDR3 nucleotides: TGCGCCAGCAGCTTGAAGGGGCCGACCGGGGAGCTGTTTTTT. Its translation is CASSLKGPTGELFF.

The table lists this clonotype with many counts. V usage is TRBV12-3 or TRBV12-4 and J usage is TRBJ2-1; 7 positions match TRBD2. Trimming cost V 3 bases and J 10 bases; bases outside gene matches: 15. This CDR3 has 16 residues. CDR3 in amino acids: CASSLALAVPSWEQFF. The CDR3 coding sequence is TGTGCCAGCAGTTTGGCCCTAGCGGTCCCGAGCTGGGAGCAGTTCTTC.

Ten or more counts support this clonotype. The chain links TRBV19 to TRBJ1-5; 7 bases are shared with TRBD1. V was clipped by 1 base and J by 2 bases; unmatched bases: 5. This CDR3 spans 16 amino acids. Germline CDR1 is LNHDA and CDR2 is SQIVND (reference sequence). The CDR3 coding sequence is TGTGCCAGTAGTATAGGTAGCACAGGGGGCAATCAGCCCCAGCATTTT. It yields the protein CASSIGSTGGNQPQHF.

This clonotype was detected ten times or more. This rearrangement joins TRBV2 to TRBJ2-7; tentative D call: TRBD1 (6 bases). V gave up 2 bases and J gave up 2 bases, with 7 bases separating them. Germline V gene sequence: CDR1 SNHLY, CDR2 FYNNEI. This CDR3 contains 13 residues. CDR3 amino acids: CASSEQGTYEQYF. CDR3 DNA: TGTGCCAGCAGTGAACAGGGGACCTACGAGCAGTACTTC.

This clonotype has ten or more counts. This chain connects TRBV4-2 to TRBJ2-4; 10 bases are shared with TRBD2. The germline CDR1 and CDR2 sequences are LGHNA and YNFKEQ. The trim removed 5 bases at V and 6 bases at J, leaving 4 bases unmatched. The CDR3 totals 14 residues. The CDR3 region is CASSSSGSRNIQYF. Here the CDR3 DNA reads TGTGCCAGCAGCTCTAGCGGGAGTAGAAACATTCAGTACTTC.